The next 26 T cell receptor beta chains were all read from a single sample in a study of T-cell memory formation after mild COVID-19. TCRdb used MiXCR to reprocess the 5' RACE reads, holding one entry per CDR3 protein. The sample shows about 600,000 distinct CDR3 sequences, about 20% of them seen only once. Sequencing was done on a sample of PBMCs or a T cell subset sorted from them (not recorded which). These receptors all stem from an adult woman who had mild COVID-19 (a few samples of this study predate the infection). Cell type and time point are not known.

This clonotype was seen a few times. CDR3 sequence: CASSHNIGNEQFF. The CDR3 nucleotides are TGTGCCAGCAGCCATAATATTGGGAATGAGCAGTTCTTC. V gene TRBV3-1 combines with J gene TRBJ2-1; D gene ambiguous. Germline V gene lookup returns CDR1 LGHDT and CDR2 YNNKEL (reference sequence). Between the trimmed V and J ends, which lost 3 bases and 7 bases, there was a span of 10 bases. This CDR3 spans 13 amino acids.

This clonotype was detected a few times. This chain joins TRBV2 and TRBJ2-2; 7 bases match TRBD1. Trimming removed 5 bases from V and 0 bases from J; junction bases left unmatched: 6. The CDR3 loop spans 16 amino acids. Germline V gene lookup returns CDR1 SNHLY and CDR2 FYNNEI. CDR3 sequence (DNA): TGTGCCAGCAGTAAAACGGGACAGCCGAACACCGGGGAGCTGTTTTTT. The encoded protein is CASSKTGQPNTGELFF.

The V gene is TRBV20-1, the J gene TRBJ2-1, with TRBD1 identical over 9 bases. The CDR3 is made up of 15 amino acids. CDR1 and CDR2 (germline): DFQATT, SNEGSKA (reference sequence). The junction had 8 bases not matched to a gene; V was cut back by 5 bases and J by 3 bases. The DNA of the CDR3 is TGCAGTGCTCGGTGGGACAGGGACAGCTACAATGAGCAGTTCTTC. This gives the protein CSARWDRDSYNEQFF.

J is TRBJ2-1 and V is TRBV7-3; 8 bases match TRBD1. Germline V gene lookup returns CDR1 SGHTA and CDR2 FQGTGA. Trimming at V came to 4 bases and at J to 3 bases, leaving 2 bases not matched to a gene. This CDR3 comprises 14 residues. The CDR3 is CASSSTGVYNEQFF. Here the CDR3 DNA reads TGTGCCAGCAGCTCGACAGGGGTCTACAATGAGCAGTTCTTC. Full variable domain (remainder filled in from reference TRBV7-3 and TRBJ2-1): GAGVSQTPSNKVTEKGKYVELRCDPISGHTALYWYRQSLGQGPEFLIYFQGTGAADDSGLPNDRFFAVRPEGSVSTLKIQRTERGDSAVYLCASSSTGVYNEQFFGPGTRLTVL.

This clonotype turned up a few times. This chain uses TRBV12-3 or TRBV12-4 with TRBJ2-7; 8 bases match TRBD1. V dropped 3 bases and J dropped 3; count of bases not matched to a gene: 13. This CDR3 comprises 17 residues. CDR3 amino acids: CASSFIRGTGRLYEQYF. The CDR3 coding sequence is TGTGCCAGCAGTTTTATTCGGGGGACAGGAAGGCTCTACGAGCAGTACTTC.

The chain combines TRBV19 with TRBJ1-2; the D is unclear. Germline lookup yields CDR1 LNHDA and CDR2 SQIVND (reference sequence). Trimming stripped 9 bases from V and 4 bases from J, with 15 bases between. This CDR3 is built from 13 residues. The CDR3 region has the DNA TGTGCCAGCGCCCCCGTGGCTCCCTATGGCTACACCTTC. Residues: CASAPVAPYGYTF.

This clonotype showed up just a few times. The rearrangement uses TRBV7-9 and TRBJ1-1; D remains ambiguous. Trimming shortened V by 1 base and J by 1 base, and 10 bases separated the two germline ends. Per the germline V gene, CDR1 is SEHNR and CDR2 is FQNEAQ (reference sequence). CDR3 length: 15 amino acids. CDR3 DNA sequence: TGTGCCAGCAGCTTAGGATACACAGAGAACACTGAAGCTTTCTTT. Protein sequence: CASSLGYTENTEAFF.

The chain carries TRBV5-1 and TRBJ2-7; the D gene is possibly TRBD2 (6 bases). The ends were cut back, 4 bases at V and 0 bases at J, with 17 bases in the middle. CDR3 size: 16 residues. CDR1 SGHRS and CDR2 YFSETQ come from the germline V gene. The CDR3 protein is CASSVTPVGGSYEQYF. DNA for the CDR3: TGCGCCAGCAGCGTGACGCCAGTGGGGGGCTCCTACGAGCAGTACTTC.

This clonotype was detected only a few times. The chain combines TRBV20-1 with TRBJ2-6; D call uncertain. V lost 1 base and J 1 base, leaving 5 bases between the germline ends. Germline V gene lookup returns CDR1 DFQATT and CDR2 SNEGSKA (reference sequence). The length of the CDR3 is 14 residues. The CDR3, as DNA: TGCAGTGCTAGAGCATTTTCTGGGGCCAACGTCCTGACTTTC. Translation: CSARAFSGANVLTF.

This clonotype was recorded a few times. This chain uses TRBV7-6 with TRBJ2-5; D is possibly TRBD2 (6 bases). The CDR3 runs 13 residues. Germline V gives CDR1 SGHVS, CDR2 FNYEAQ. Trimming left V 7 bases short and J 4 bases short, with 13 bases between. CDR3 loop: CASTQRDSETQYF. The CDR3 DNA sequence: TGTGCCAGCACCCAAAGGGACTCAGAGACCCAGTACTTC.

The chain is built from TRBV5-6 and TRBJ1-1; perhaps TRBD1 as D (6 bases). The CDR3 consists of 15 residues. Trimming took off 0 bases at V and 10 bases at J, with 19 bases between the two ends. Looked up from germline, CDR1 is SGHDT and CDR2 is YYEEEE. This CDR3 is CASSLAGGPPRGAFF. CDR3 coding DNA: TGTGCCAGCAGCTTGGCCGGGGGGCCTCCCCGTGGAGCTTTCTTT.

The chain links TRBV12-3 or TRBV12-4 to TRBJ2-1; 7 nucleotides agree with TRBD1. V was pared by 2 bases and J by 5 bases, with 6 bases of the junction left unmatched. This CDR3 has 15 amino acids. For the CDR3, the DNA is TGTGCCAGCAGTTTATGGAAGGGGGCAGACAATGAGCAGTTCTTC. Its translation is CASSLWKGADNEQFF.

V is TRBV12-3 or TRBV12-4 and J is TRBJ2-7, with TRBD1 matching 8 bases. The CDR3 contains 13 residues. The J segment lost 6 bases and the V segment lost 6 bases, leaving 7 bases of the junction unmatched. CDR3 residues: CASSVNRGAEQYF. As DNA, the CDR3 is TGTGCCAGCAGCGTAAACAGGGGGGCCGAGCAGTACTTC.

The chain carries TRBV19 and TRBJ2-1; 9 bases fit TRBD2. Germline lookup yields CDR1 LNHDA and CDR2 SQIVND (reference sequence). CDR3 length: 15 amino acids. With 1 base clipped from V and 12 bases from J, the junction kept 10 bases outside the gene matches. The CDR3 loop reads CASSIVGSGSGRQFF. The CDR3 DNA reads as TGTGCCAGTAGTATAGTGGGTAGCGGGAGCGGCCGGCAGTTCTTC.

This clonotype was detected many times. The J gene is TRBJ1-5, the V gene TRBV20-1; D ambiguous. The V end lost 4 bases, the J end lost 5 bases, and 9 bases lay between the germline ends. The V gene's germline CDR1 is DFQATT and CDR2 SNEGSKA (reference sequence). CDR3 size: 12 residues. CDR3 bases: TGCAGTGCTACAAACCCTTATCAGCCCCAGCATTTT. It yields the protein CSATNPYQPQHF.

A few counts support this clonotype. The chain uses TRBV18 and TRBJ2-3; 8 bases fit TRBD2. Germline CDR1 reads KGHSH; CDR2 reads LQKENI. V shed 0 bases and J 3 bases; nucleotides not matched to a gene: 8. The CDR3 covers 17 residues. This CDR3 is CASSPPMVAGTTDTQYF. The CDR3 DNA follows: TGTGCCAGCTCACCACCGATGGTAGCGGGAACGACAGATACGCAGTATTTT.

The chain recombines TRBV12-3 or TRBV12-4 with TRBJ2-2; 11 bases agree with TRBD1. Trimming cost V 6 bases and J 2 bases; bases outside gene matches: 8. This CDR3 is 17 amino acids long. Here the CDR3 DNA reads TGTGCCAGCAGCCGAGGACAGGGGGCGGTTAACACCGGGGAGCTGTTTTTT. Its protein is CASSRGQGAVNTGELFF.

Written as DNA, the CDR3 is TGCGCCAGCAGCCGGGGCTCGGGACCTCCTATTGAAGCTTTCTTT. Its protein is CASSRGSGPPIEAFF. V gene TRBV5-1 combines with J gene TRBJ1-1, with a tentative D call TRBD1 (5 bases). The germline V and J ends were trimmed by 4 bases and 7 bases, with 20 bases remaining between them. The germline CDR1 and CDR2 sequences are SGHRS and YFSETQ. The CDR3 contains 15 residues.

V gene TRBV13 combines with J gene TRBJ1-4; tentative D call: TRBD1 (5 bases). Between the trimmed V and J ends, which lost 5 bases and 6 bases, there was a span of 16 bases. The length of the CDR3 is 15 residues. Germline values: CDR1 PRHDT, CDR2 FYEKMQ (reference sequence). CDR3 DNA sequence: TGTGCCAGCAGCCGTCTGGGGGACGAGGATGAAAAACTGTTTTTT. Translation: CASSRLGDEDEKLFF.

The chain carries TRBV5-1 and TRBJ2-1, with 11 bases fitting TRBD2. CDR1 and CDR2 (germline): SGHRS, YFSETQ. With 4 bases clipped from V and 9 bases from J, the junction kept 9 bases outside the gene matches. The CDR3 is 15 residues long. The CDR3: CASSPGSGGAGEQFF. CDR3 nucleotides: TGCGCCAGCAGCCCTGGTAGCGGGGGGGCCGGTGAGCAGTTCTTC.

This clonotype was recorded a few times. The chain employs TRBV6-5 and TRBJ2-3; TRBD2 matches 12 bases. CDR3 size: 17 residues. Germline lookup yields CDR1 MNHEY and CDR2 SVGAGI. V gave up 2 bases and J gave up 2 bases; unmatched junction bases: 5. Here the CDR3 DNA reads TGTGCCAGCAGTTACGGGCTAGCGGGAGGGTACACAGATACGCAGTATTTT. Amino acids: CASSYGLAGGYTDTQYF.

V and J are TRBV4-3 and TRBJ2-1, with TRBD2 identical over 9 bases. V was clipped by 1 base and J by 2 bases; unmatched bases: 9. The length of the CDR3 is 18 residues. Germline CDR1 reads LGHNA; CDR2 reads YSLEER. The CDR3 region has the DNA TGCGCCAGCAGCCAAGCAAGGTTGGCGGGAGGGCCCTACAATGAGCAGTTCTTC. Its protein is CASSQARLAGGPYNEQFF.

The chain uses TRBV7-9 and TRBJ1-1; D is perhaps TRBD1 (5 bases). The germline V and J ends were trimmed by 7 bases and 7 bases, with 13 bases remaining between them. This CDR3 region has 12 residues. Germline CDR1 reads SEHNR; CDR2 reads FQNEAQ (reference sequence). The CDR3 is CASTEGVSEAFF. CDR3 coding DNA: TGTGCCAGCACCGAAGGGGTTAGTGAAGCTTTCTTT.

This clonotype has a count of ten or more. V and J are TRBV5-1 and TRBJ2-3; D gene uncertain. The CDR3 consists of 12 residues. The germline V gene has CDR1 SGHRS and CDR2 YFSETQ. The ends were cut back, 1 base at V and 4 bases at J, with 4 bases in the middle. In nucleotides, the CDR3 is TGCGCCAGCAGCTTGCTTCCAGATACGCAGTATTTT. Its protein is CASSLLPDTQYF.

There are a few counts of this clonotype. J is TRBJ2-4 and V is TRBV30, with D uncertain. CDR1 and CDR2 from the germline V gene are GTSNPN and SVGIG (reference sequence). V lost 2 bases and J lost 15, with 14 bases in between. This CDR3 has 11 amino acids. In nucleotides, the CDR3 is TGTGCCTGGAGTCAAAGTACAGCACGGTACTTC. Amino acid sequence: CAWSQSTARYF. Full variable domain (remainder filled in from reference TRBV30 and TRBJ2-4): SQTIHQWPATLVQPVGSPLSLECTVEGTSNPNLYWYRQAAGRGLQLLFYSVGIGQISSEVPQNLSASRPQDRQFILSSKKLLLSDSGFYLCAWSQSTARYFGAGTRLSVL.

V is TRBV7-9 and J is TRBJ1-2; 8 bases fit TRBD1. CDR1 and CDR2 (germline): SEHNR, FQNEAQ (reference sequence). The CDR3 loop spans 15 amino acids. V dropped 5 bases and J dropped 2; count of bases not matched to a gene: 7. This CDR3 reads CASSQGQGLNYGYTF. Here the CDR3 DNA reads TGTGCCAGCAGCCAAGGACAGGGACTGAACTATGGCTACACCTTC.